This passage covers 29 T cell receptor beta chains from one sample sequenced in a study of control samples from healthy donors and cancer patients (dated by TCRdb to about 2020). Libraries were prepared through the immunoSEQ multiplex PCR assay. The table was pulled from immuneACCESS by TCRdb, which kept in-frame rearrangements only. Such tables lose some clones; where checked, under half of the loss comes from unresolved V genes, and the rest has no known cause. The sample includes around 170,000 clones, with approximately 86% observed a single time. Around 5.1% of the sample is held by the ten biggest clonotypes. The specimen sequenced was blood. The source is a woman aged 25 to 39 in good health.

This sequence joins TRBV3-1 (or the pseudogene TRBV3-2) and TRBJ2-7, with D tentatively TRBD2 (5 bases). Germline V gene data show CDR1 as LGHDT and CDR2 as YNNKEL (reference sequence). This CDR3 comprises 15 residues. V was cut by 4 bases and J by 3 bases, with 16 bases left in between. This CDR3 is CASSPHGSDHYEQYF. In DNA, the CDR3 is TGTGCCAGCAGCCCCCATGGTAGCGACCACTACGAGCAGTACTTC.

Remarks on this clone: At the DNA level, this CDR3 is encoded by other sequences in the same sample as well. This chain connects TRBV6-5 to TRBJ1-1; D uncertain. CDR3 length: 11 amino acids. The germline V gene encodes CDR1 MNHEY and CDR2 SVGAGI. Trimming pared 4 bases from V and 1 base from J, leaving 1 base between. The CDR3 loop is CASSSNTEAFF. The CDR3 DNA is TGTGCCAGCAGTTCGAACACTGAAGCTTTCTTT.

The V and J genes are TRBV6-6 and TRBJ1-1, with 10 bases matching TRBD1. V shed 5 bases and J 1 base; nucleotides not matched to a gene: 4. This CDR3 has 15 amino acids. CDR1 is MNHNY, CDR2 SVGAGI, per germline (reference sequence). The CDR3 here is CASSRQGAPNTEAFF. CDR3 sequence (DNA): TGTGCCAGCAGTCGACAGGGGGCCCCGAACACTGAAGCTTTCTTT.

The rearrangement links TRBV10-1 to TRBJ2-6, with D uncertain. The V end was cut by 2 bases, the J end by 0 bases, with 8 bases between. The V gene's germline CDR1 is WNHNN and CDR2 SYGVQD (reference sequence). This CDR3 spans 16 amino acids. CDR3 in amino acids: CASSERRTSGANVLTF. CDR3 nucleotides: TGCGCCAGCAGTGAGCGGAGAACCTCTGGGGCCAACGTCCTGACTTTC.

This chain connects TRBV7-9 to TRBJ2-3; 8 bases map to TRBD1. The V and J ends lost 4 bases and 4 bases, in that order; junction bases with no gene match: 13. Germline V CDR1 and CDR2: SEHNR, FQNEAQ (reference sequence). The CDR3 spans 17 residues. CDR3 nucleotide sequence: TGTGCCAGCAGCTCACCCACGGGACAGGACGTCTCAGATACGCAGTATTTT. Protein sequence: CASSSPTGQDVSDTQYF.

The rearrangement links TRBV12-3 or TRBV12-4 to TRBJ1-5; 10 nucleotides line up with TRBD1. The J segment lost 5 bases and the V segment lost 6 bases, leaving 1 base of the junction unmatched. The CDR3 length is 13 residues. The CDR3 sequence is CASRGTGDQPQHF. The DNA for the CDR3 is TGTGCCAGCAGAGGGACAGGGGATCAGCCCCAGCATTTT.

This clone was picked up one time. CDR3 in amino acids: CASGVAGGPGELFF. CDR3 nucleotides: TGTGCCAGCGGTGTAGCGGGGGGGCCCGGGGAGCTGTTTTTT. J is TRBJ2-2 and V is TRBV2; 11 bases are shared with TRBD2. This CDR3 comprises 14 residues. The junction had 5 bases not matched to a gene; V was cut back by 8 bases and J by 6 bases. Germline V gene data show CDR1 as SNHLY and CDR2 as FYNNEI.

The V gene is TRBV15, the J gene TRBJ2-7; 7 bases map to TRBD1. Germline V gene sequence: CDR1 LNHNV, CDR2 YYDKDF (reference sequence). The CDR3 is made up of 13 amino acids. V shed 5 bases and J 0 bases; nucleotides not matched to a gene: 1. This chain's CDR3 is CATSRDSSYEQYF. CDR3 sequence (DNA): TGTGCCACCAGCCGGGACAGCTCCTACGAGCAGTACTTC.

The rearrangement uses TRBV18 and TRBJ2-1; TRBD2 aligns across 7 bases. CDR1 is KGHSH, CDR2 LQKENI, per germline. The V segment lost 3 bases and the J segment 12 bases; nucleotides outside the gene matches: 14. The length of the CDR3 is 15 residues. CDR3 loop: CASSPRGLAAFSQFF. CDR3 nucleotides: TGTGCCAGCTCACCGCGAGGGCTAGCGGCGTTTTCGCAGTTCTTC.

The V call is TRBV6-4, the J call TRBJ2-2, with D hard to call. CDR3 length: 13 amino acids. With 4 bases removed from V and 2 bases from J, the gap between germline ends came to 5 bases. Germline assignment: CDR1 MRHNA and CDR2 SNTAGT. DNA for the CDR3: TGTGCCAGCAGTGGGTCCAACACCGGGGAGCTGTTTTTT. It codes for CASSGSNTGELFF.

The chain recombines TRBV6-5 with TRBJ1-5; TRBD1 might be the D (6 bases). The CDR3 length is 15 residues. Germline values: CDR1 MNHEY, CDR2 SVGAGI. V was trimmed by 0 bases and J by 3 bases, leaving 9 bases between them. CDR3 loop: CASSYSAGANQPQHF. The CDR3 DNA reads as TGTGCCAGCAGTTACTCCGCAGGGGCCAATCAGCCCCAGCATTTT.

The chain is built from TRBV2 and TRBJ2-7; TRBD1 aligns across 8 bases. Trimming took 6 bases from V and 7 from J; bases not matched to a gene: 5. Germline CDR1 is SNHLY and CDR2 is FYNNEI. The CDR3 is 12 residues long. The CDR3 coding sequence is TGTGCCAGCAGCCCCGACAGGGGAGAGCAGTACTTC. This codes for CASSPDRGEQYF.

The CDR3 sequence: CASMGSGRPRGETQYF. The CDR3 DNA sequence: TGTGCCAGCATGGGGAGCGGGAGACCCCGGGGAGAGACCCAGTACTTC. This chain uses TRBV27 with TRBJ2-5; 8 bases align to TRBD2. CDR3 length equals 16 residues. With V trimmed by 7 bases and J by 4 bases, 14 bases remained unmatched. Germline-derived CDR1 and CDR2 are MNHEY and SMNVEV (reference sequence).

The rearrangement links TRBV29-1 to TRBJ1-1; D is undetermined. The CDR3 covers 11 residues. The germline V gene has CDR1 SQVTM and CDR2 ANQGSEA. Deletions cut 5 bases from V and 2 bases from J, with 6 bases between. CDR3 residues: CSVSINTEAFF. In DNA, the CDR3 is TGCAGCGTTTCTATTAACACTGAAGCTTTCTTT.

The chain has TRBV7-2 and TRBJ1-3; no clear D gene. V lost 5 bases and J lost 4, with 9 bases in between. The CDR3 runs 13 residues. CDR1 is SGHTA, CDR2 FQGNSA, per germline. CDR3 protein: CASSRTGGNTIYF. CDR3 nucleotides: TGTGCCAGCAGCCGGACGGGAGGAAACACCATATATTTT.

This sequence joins TRBV11-2 and TRBJ2-7, with D perhaps TRBD1 (7 bases). The CDR3 consists of 15 residues. Trimming pared 5 bases from V and 11 bases from J, leaving 25 bases between. Germline loops: CDR1 SGHAT, CDR2 FQNNGV. This CDR3 is CASSPSLTGRTLEYV. The CDR3 DNA follows: TGTGCCAGCAGCCCCTCTTTGACAGGGAGGACCTTGGAGTACGTC.

V is TRBV21-1 and J is TRBJ2-5; no DNA check was done on the table's D call, TRBD2. TRBV21-1 is designated a pseudogene. This CDR3 contains 17 residues. The CDR3 DNA sequence: TGTGCCAGCAGCAAACGACTAGCGGGAGACGAAGGAGAGACCCAGTACTTC. It is translated as CASSKRLAGDEGETQYF.

The rearrangement links TRBV12-3 or TRBV12-4 to TRBJ2-3; D remains ambiguous. Trimming stripped 8 bases from V and 2 bases from J, with 8 bases between. The CDR3 loop spans 12 amino acids. The DNA of the CDR3 is TGTGCCAGCCTCTCTAACACAGATACGCAGTATTTT. This translates into CASLSNTDTQYF.

The rearrangement uses TRBV11-2 and TRBJ1-5; D might be TRBD1 (5 bases). The CDR3 runs to 14 residues. Deletions cut 5 bases from V and 1 base from J, with 9 bases between. CDR1 and CDR2 from the germline V gene are SGHAT and FQNNGV. The CDR3 loop is CASSQGLSNQPQHF. As DNA, the CDR3 is TGTGCCAGCAGCCAGGGACTCAGCAATCAGCCCCAGCATTTT. Supplemented by reference TRBV11-2 and TRBJ1-5, the full variable domain reads EAGVAQSPRYKIIEKRQSVAFWCNPISGHATLYWYQQILGQGPKLLIQFQNNGVVDDSQLPKDRFSAERLKGVDSTLKIQPAKLEDSAVYLCASSQGLSNQPQHFGDGTRLSIL.

This chain links TRBV19 with TRBJ2-3; D remains unclear. The germline V gene encodes CDR1 LNHDA and CDR2 SQIVND (reference sequence). The V gene lost 2 bases and the J gene lost 1 base, with 13 bases spanning the gap. CDR3 length: 16 amino acids. CDR3 amino acids: CASSITVSSGTDTQYF. As DNA, the CDR3 is TGTGCCAGTAGTATAACAGTGTCCTCTGGCACAGATACGCAGTATTTT.

This rearrangement joins TRBV6-7 to TRBJ1-3; D gene uncertain. TRBV6-7 is known as an ORF, though its function is uncertain. This CDR3 spans 16 amino acids. V gave up 2 bases and J gave up 0 bases, with 11 bases separating them. The CDR3 region is CASSYAGSGSGNTIYF. CDR3 sequence (DNA): TGTGCCAGCAGTTACGCGGGCTCGGGCTCTGGAAACACCATATATTTT.

The V and J genes are TRBV7-8 and TRBJ2-1; D may be TRBD1 (6 bases). Per germline, CDR1 SGHVS and CDR2 FQNEAQ. CDR3 length equals 14 residues. The V gene lost 5 bases and the J gene lost 4 bases, with 12 bases spanning the gap. The CDR3 bases are TGTGCCAGCAGCCTAACAACAGGGTACAATGAGCAGTTCTTC. It is translated as CASSLTTGYNEQFF.

The V call is TRBV24-1, the J call TRBJ2-7; 8 bases match TRBD1. The CDR3 is 11 amino acids. V lost 12 bases and J lost 2; bases outside the gene matches: 2. The germline CDR1 and CDR2 sequences are KGHDR and SFDVKD. The DNA of the CDR3 is TGTGCCTCGGGACAGGCCTACGAGCAGTACGTC. This sequence encodes CASGQAYEQYV.

A single count supports this clone. V gene TRBV2 combines with J gene TRBJ1-5, with D possibly matching TRBD1 (6 bases). The V end was cut by 7 bases, the J end by 1 base, with 8 bases between. CDR3 size: 13 residues. Germline CDR1 is SNHLY and CDR2 is FYNNEI. The CDR3: CASIGGSNQPQHF. The CDR3 DNA reads TGTGCCAGCATAGGGGGGAGCAATCAGCCCCAGCATTTT.

V is TRBV14 and J is TRBJ1-6, with D possibly matching TRBD1 (5 bases). Germline lookup yields CDR1 SGHDN and CDR2 FVKESK. Trimming removed 5 bases at V and 7 bases at J, with 15 bases between. The CDR3 is 15 amino acids. CDR3 nucleotides: TGTGCCAGCAGCGAACTGAGGGGTCTGAATTCACCCCTCCACTTT. It yields the protein CASSELRGLNSPLHF. The whole variable domain, filled in from reference TRBV14 and TRBJ1-6, reads EAGVTQFPSHSVIEKGQTVTLRCDPISGHDNLYWYRRVMGKEIKFLLHFVKESKQDESGMPNNRFLAERTGGTYSTLKVQPAELEDSGVYFCASSELRGLNSPLHFGNGTRLTVT.

V is TRBV2 and J is TRBJ1-5, with D unresolved. CDR1 and CDR2 from the germline V gene are SNHLY and FYNNEI. Between the trimmed V and J ends, which lost 6 bases and 7 bases, there was a span of 22 bases. CDR3 length equals 16 residues. CDR3 sequence (DNA): TGTGCCAGCAGCGGGGTGTTATTGACGGAAAGCCAGCCCCAGCATTTT. Translated, it gives CASSGVLLTESQPQHF.

This chain joins TRBV3-1 (or the pseudogene TRBV3-2) and TRBJ1-1, with D possibly TRBD1 on 6 matching bases. V dropped 4 bases and J dropped 10 bases, with 22 bases sitting between them. The CDR3 loop spans 15 amino acids. Germline-derived CDR1 and CDR2 are LGHDT and YNNKEL (reference sequence). This chain's CDR3 is CASSRTSGANIGAFF. The CDR3 nucleotides are TGTGCCAGCAGCCGTACATCGGGGGCCAACATCGGAGCTTTCTTT.

The rearrangement uses TRBV3-1 (or the pseudogene TRBV3-2) and TRBJ2-3, with D perhaps TRBD2 (6 bases). The germline V gene encodes CDR1 LGHDT and CDR2 YNNKEL (reference sequence). The length of the CDR3 is 16 residues. The ends were cut back, 10 bases at V and 2 bases at J, with 22 bases in the middle. The chain's CDR3 is CATTGRGSGSTDTQYF. Written as DNA, the CDR3 is TGTGCCACAACCGGCCGGGGTAGCGGCTCCACAGATACGCAGTATTTT.

This chain links TRBV6-4 with TRBJ2-7, with TRBD1 matching over 7 bases. Germline V gene data show CDR1 as MRHNA and CDR2 as SNTAGT. The CDR3 totals 16 residues. V shed 5 bases, J shed 0 bases, and the junction held 10 bases outside the gene matches. In DNA, the CDR3 is TGTGCCAGCAGTCCAGACAGGGCCGAGATCTCCTACGAGCAGTACGTC. It is translated as CASSPDRAEISYEQYV.